This T cell receptor (beta chain) was captured in a study of post-analysis software for immune sequencing data. Study observations and caveats: Elevated frequency relative to controls characterized several TRBV segments in patients, TRBV5-6, TRBV5-1 and TRBV20-1 among them. Diversity measured as normalized Chao1 was significantly lower in multiple sclerosis patients than in controls. Same-batch preparations were strongly co-clustered by F measure.

Prepared libraries of TCR beta cDNA carried unique molecular identifiers. Each sample of roughly 0.9 to 11 million input T cells yielded 500,000 or so cDNA molecules, so each molecule approximated one T cell. TCRdb processed the PCR reads anew with MiXCR; each CDR3 protein has one entry. The table lists around 710,000 distinct CDR3 sequences, about 45% of them singletons. The ends lost 4 bases at V and 5 bases at J; junction bases unmatched: 2. This CDR3 spans 13 amino acids. Germline V gene lookup returns CDR1 SGDLS and CDR2 YYNGEE. As regards this clonotype: The antigen remains undetermined.

This receptor was identified in a girl aged 10 to 17 with multiple sclerosis. The J gene is TRBJ2-4, the V gene TRBV9; TRBD2 aligns across 8 bases. The sample was blood. The CDR3 coding sequence is TGTGCCAGCAGCACTAGCGGTCAAAACATTCAGTACTTC. Translating it yields CASSTSGQNIQYF.